Reported below is one T cell receptor beta chain. Its antigen is as yet unknown. This sequence may be a read error, since a much larger clone differs from it by one base. The data derive from a study of read filtering for tumor transcriptome and immune sequencing. Points from the study as a whole: About 81.9% of IR-seq clonotypes had a single read, yet these held approximately 3.7% of reads.

V was clipped by 2 bases and J by 0 bases, with 12 bases between them. The V gene's germline CDR1 is MNHEY and CDR2 SVGAGI. The CDR3 consists of 16 residues. Molecular barcoded adaptors covering alpha/delta and beta/gamma chains were used on approximately 440 ng RNA. TCRdb re-derived calls from the reads in MiXCR, one entry per CDR3 protein. Of about 86,000 distinct CDR3 sequences listed, approximately 13% were seen once; the top ten hold around 14%. The chain recombines TRBV6-5 with TRBJ2-3; possibly TRBD2 for D (5 bases). This TCR was recovered from a donor over 35 with multiple myeloma. Sample: a population of CD138-negative cells sorted from bone marrow. As DNA, the CDR3 is TGTGCCAGCAGTTACAGCCTAGCAGCTAGCACAGATACGCAGTATTTT. Translating gives CASSYSLAASTDTQYF.